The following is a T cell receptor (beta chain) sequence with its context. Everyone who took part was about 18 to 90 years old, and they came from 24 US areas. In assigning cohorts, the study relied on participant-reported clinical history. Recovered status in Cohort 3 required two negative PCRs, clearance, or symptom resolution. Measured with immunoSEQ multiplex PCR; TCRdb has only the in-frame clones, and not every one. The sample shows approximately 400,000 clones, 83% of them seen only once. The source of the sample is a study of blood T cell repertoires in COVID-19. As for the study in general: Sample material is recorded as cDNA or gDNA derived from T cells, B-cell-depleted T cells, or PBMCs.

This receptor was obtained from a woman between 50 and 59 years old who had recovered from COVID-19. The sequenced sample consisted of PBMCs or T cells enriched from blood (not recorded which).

For the CDR3, the DNA is TGTGCCAGCAGCTTATGGGCAGATCCTAACTATGGCTACACCTTC. Encoded protein: CASSLWADPNYGYTF. The V call is TRBV7-9, the J call TRBJ1-2; D is unresolved. V was pared by 2 bases and J by 0 bases, with 10 bases between. The CDR3 has 15 residues. Germline values: CDR1 SEHNR, CDR2 FQNEAQ (reference sequence).